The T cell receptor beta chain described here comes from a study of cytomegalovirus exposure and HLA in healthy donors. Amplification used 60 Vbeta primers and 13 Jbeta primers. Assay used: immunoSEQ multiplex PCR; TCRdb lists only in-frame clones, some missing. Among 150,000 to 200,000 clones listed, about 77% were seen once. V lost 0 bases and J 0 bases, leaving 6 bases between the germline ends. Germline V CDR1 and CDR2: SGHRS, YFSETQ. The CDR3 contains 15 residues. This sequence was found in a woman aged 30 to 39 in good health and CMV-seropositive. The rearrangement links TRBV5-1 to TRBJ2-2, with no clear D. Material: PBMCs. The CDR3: CASSLARSNTGELFF. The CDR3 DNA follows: TGCGCCAGCAGCTTGGCGAGGTCGAACACCGGGGAGCTGTTTTTT.